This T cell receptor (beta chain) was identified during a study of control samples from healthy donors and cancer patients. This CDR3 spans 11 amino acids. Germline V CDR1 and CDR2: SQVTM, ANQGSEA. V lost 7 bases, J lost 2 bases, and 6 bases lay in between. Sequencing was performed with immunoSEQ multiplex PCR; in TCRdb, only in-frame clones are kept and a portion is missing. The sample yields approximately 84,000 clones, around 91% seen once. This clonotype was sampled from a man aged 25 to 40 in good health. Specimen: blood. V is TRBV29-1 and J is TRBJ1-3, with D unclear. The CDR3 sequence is CSALTGNTIYF. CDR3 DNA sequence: TGCAGCGCCCTCACTGGAAACACCATATATTTT.